This T cell receptor (beta chain) was identified during a study of cytomegalovirus exposure and HLA in healthy donors. At the level of the study: In terms of ancestry, the Caucasian-associated cluster contained roughly 81% of the approximately 380 genotyped donors.

The CDR3 totals 14 residues. With 1 base removed from V and 8 bases from J, the gap between germline ends came to 12 bases. The germline V gene encodes CDR1 SGHRS and CDR2 YFSETQ. Researchers ran the PCR with 60 Vbeta and 13 Jbeta primers. Sequenced by immunoSEQ multiplex PCR; TCRdb stores in-frame clones only, minus some. The table lists fewer than 85,000 clones. The chain joins TRBV5-1 to TRBJ2-2; a possible D gene is TRBD1 (6 bases). The TCR was taken from a man over 45 in good health and CMV-seropositive. The sample taken for sequencing was PBMCs. This CDR3 is CASSLNRALGELFF. The CDR3 nucleotides are TGCGCCAGCAGCTTGAACAGGGCCCTAGGGGAGCTGTTTTTT.